Following are 8 T cell receptor beta chains from one sample sequenced in a study of blood T cell repertoires in COVID-19. TCRdb's copy holds only in-frame clones and misses some; the assay was immunoSEQ multiplex PCR. This sample has about 380,000 clones, with approximately 81% found just once. The sample was peripheral blood. These receptors came from a woman between 18 and 29 years old with acute or convalescent COVID-19.

V and J are TRBV19 and TRBJ2-5; 8 bases are shared with TRBD2. The V gene end was trimmed by 9 bases and the J gene end by 2 bases; junction bases not matched to a gene: 2. The CDR3 is 12 amino acids. Germline V gives CDR1 LNHDA, CDR2 SQIVND (reference sequence). CDR3 nucleotides: TGTGCCAGACTAGCGGAACAAGAGACCCAGTACTTC. It translates to CARLAEQETQYF.

The chain recombines TRBV3-1 (or the pseudogene TRBV3-2) with TRBJ2-6; possible D gene TRBD2, 6 bases. This CDR3 has 18 amino acids. The V end was cut by 4 bases, the J end by 0 bases, with 16 bases between. Germline V gene lookup returns CDR1 LGHDT and CDR2 YNNKEL (reference sequence). This chain's CDR3 is CASSPRGGALSGANVLTF. The CDR3 bases are TGTGCCAGCAGCCCTAGGGGCGGGGCCCTCTCTGGGGCCAACGTCCTGACTTTC.

The chain couples TRBV5-4 to TRBJ2-1; 8 bases fit TRBD2. Germline V gene data show CDR1 as SGHNT and CDR2 as YYREEE (reference sequence). V was pared by 1 base and J by 10 bases, with 4 bases of the junction left unmatched. This CDR3 comprises 13 residues. The CDR3 here is CASSLFGGEEQFF. In DNA, the CDR3 is TGTGCCAGCAGCTTGTTCGGGGGGGAGGAGCAGTTCTTC.

J is TRBJ2-7 and V is TRBV2, with 8 bases that match TRBD2. V lost 2 bases, J lost 4 bases, and 4 bases stayed unmatched. This CDR3 comprises 14 residues. The V gene's germline CDR1 is SNHLY and CDR2 FYNNEI. DNA for the CDR3: TGTGCCAGCAGTGAACAGGGACTAGGGTACGAGCAGTACTTC. Translating it yields CASSEQGLGYEQYF.

The chain's CDR3 is CASSRGGGLTDTQYF. The CDR3 DNA is TGTGCCAGCAGTCGAGGCGGTGGGTTGACAGATACGCAGTATTTT. This chain connects TRBV6-5 to TRBJ2-3; D not resolved. Trimming stripped 5 bases from V and 3 bases from J, with 15 bases between. Germline V CDR1 and CDR2: MNHEY, SVGAGI. This CDR3 spans 15 amino acids.

This clone was recorded a few times. The chain has TRBV5-1 and TRBJ2-3; D possibly corresponds to TRBD2 (6 bases). V was clipped by 4 bases and J by 1 base, with 19 bases between them. Germline CDR1 and CDR2: SGHRS and YFSETQ. This CDR3 comprises 17 residues. CDR3 sequence: CASSAGRNMGGTDTQYF. The CDR3 DNA follows: TGCGCCAGCAGCGCGGGACGGAATATGGGCGGCACAGATACGCAGTATTTT. The variable domain in full, completed from reference TRBV5-1 and TRBJ2-3, reads KAGVTQTPRYLIKTRGQQVTLSCSPISGHRSVSWYQQTPGQGLQFLFEYFSETQRNKGNFPGRFSGRQFSNSRSEMNVSTLELGDSALYLCASSAGRNMGGTDTQYFGPGTRLTVL.

The J gene is TRBJ1-2, the V gene TRBV24-1, with D perhaps TRBD1 (6 bases). V lost 7 bases to trimming and J lost 6 bases, with 14 bases between them. Germline CDR1 KGHDR, CDR2 SFDVKD. The CDR3 extends over 13 amino acids. CDR3 sequence reads: CATSNRGADGYTF. DNA for the CDR3: TGTGCCACCAGCAACCGGGGGGCGGATGGCTACACCTTC.

This clone has only a few counts. The rearrangement uses TRBV11-1 and TRBJ1-2; D unclear. This CDR3 region has 13 residues. Germline-derived CDR1 and CDR2 are SGHAT and FQDESV (reference sequence). V shed 1 base and J shed 1 base, with 4 bases lying between them. The CDR3 DNA is TGTGCCAGCAGCTTAGGCGTTAACTATGGCTACACCTTC. Protein sequence: CASSLGVNYGYTF.